This T cell receptor beta chain was sequenced in a study of blood T cells in healthy people across ages. Broader study findings: Greater diversity and more naive CD4+ cells were seen in long-lived donors than in aged donors.

Primers used in a second PCR of about 7 to 11 cycles were a sample-barcoded 5' primer and a J-beta primer mix. Each CDR3 protein is one row after TCRdb ran MiXCR on the 5' RACE reads. The repertoire holds around 1.5 million distinct CDR3 sequences, with 40% to 50% as singletons. Only a few counts were recorded for this clonotype. No antigen is known for it. Germline V lookup: CDR1 DFQATT, CDR2 SNEGSKA (reference sequence). This CDR3 contains 13 residues. V was shortened by 6 bases and J by 5 bases, with 16 bases between the two germline ends. Every sample yielded at least 6.5 million isolated PBMCs. The genes are TRBV20-1 and TRBJ1-2; D uncertain. The sequencing sample was made of blood. The clonotype originates from a woman aged 18-30 years in good health. The CDR3 DNA sequence: TGCAGTGCCCGTTCGGGCAGCGGATATGGCTACACCTTC. It specifies CSARSGSGYGYTF.